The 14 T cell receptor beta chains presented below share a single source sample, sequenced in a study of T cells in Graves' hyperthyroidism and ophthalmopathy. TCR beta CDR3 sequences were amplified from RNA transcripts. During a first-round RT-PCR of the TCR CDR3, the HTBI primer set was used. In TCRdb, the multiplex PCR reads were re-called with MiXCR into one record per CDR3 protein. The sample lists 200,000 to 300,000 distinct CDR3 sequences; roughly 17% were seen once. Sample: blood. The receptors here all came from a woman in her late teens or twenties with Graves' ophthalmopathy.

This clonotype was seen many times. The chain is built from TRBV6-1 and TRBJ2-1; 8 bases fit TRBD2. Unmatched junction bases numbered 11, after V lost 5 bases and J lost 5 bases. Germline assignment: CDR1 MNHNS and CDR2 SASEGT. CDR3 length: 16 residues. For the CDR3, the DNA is TGTGCCAGCAGTTATGGATTGCTAGCGGGCGACAATGAGCAGTTCTTC. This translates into CASSYGLLAGDNEQFF.

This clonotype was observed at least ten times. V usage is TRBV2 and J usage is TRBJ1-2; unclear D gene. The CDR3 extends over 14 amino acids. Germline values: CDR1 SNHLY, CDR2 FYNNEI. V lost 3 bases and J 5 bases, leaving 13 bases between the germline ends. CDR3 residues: CASSEQITLYGYTF. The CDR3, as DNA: TGTGCCAGCAGTGAGCAGATCACCTTATATGGCTACACCTTC.

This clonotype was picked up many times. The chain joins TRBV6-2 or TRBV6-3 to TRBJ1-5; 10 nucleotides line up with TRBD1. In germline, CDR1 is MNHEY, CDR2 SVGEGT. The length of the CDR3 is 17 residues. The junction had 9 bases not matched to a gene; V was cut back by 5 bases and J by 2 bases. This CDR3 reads CASSKGDRGIRNQPQHF. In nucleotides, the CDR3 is TGTGCCAGCAGTAAGGGGGACAGGGGCATTCGCAATCAGCCCCAGCATTTT.

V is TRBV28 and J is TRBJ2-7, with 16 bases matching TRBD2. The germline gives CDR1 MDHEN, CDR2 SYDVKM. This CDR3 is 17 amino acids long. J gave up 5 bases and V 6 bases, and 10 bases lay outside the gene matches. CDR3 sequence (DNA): TGTGCCAGCAGACCACTTCCCGGGACTAGCGGGGGGGACGAGCAGTACTTC. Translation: CASRPLPGTSGGDEQYF.

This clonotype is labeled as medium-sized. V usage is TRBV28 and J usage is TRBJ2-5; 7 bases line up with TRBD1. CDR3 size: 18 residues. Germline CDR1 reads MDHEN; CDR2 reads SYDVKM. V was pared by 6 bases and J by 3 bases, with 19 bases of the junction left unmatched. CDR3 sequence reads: CASSPAVRRGPREETQYF. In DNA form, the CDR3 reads TGTGCCAGCAGCCCGGCGGTCCGAAGGGGGCCCAGGGAAGAGACCCAGTACTTC.

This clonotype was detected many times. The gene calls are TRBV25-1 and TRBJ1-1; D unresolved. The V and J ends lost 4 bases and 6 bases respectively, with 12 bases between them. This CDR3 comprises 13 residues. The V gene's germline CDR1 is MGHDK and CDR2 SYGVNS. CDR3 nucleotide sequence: TGTGCCAGCAGTGGCCGGCCTAGCGCTGAAGCTTTCTTT. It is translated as CASSGRPSAEAFF.

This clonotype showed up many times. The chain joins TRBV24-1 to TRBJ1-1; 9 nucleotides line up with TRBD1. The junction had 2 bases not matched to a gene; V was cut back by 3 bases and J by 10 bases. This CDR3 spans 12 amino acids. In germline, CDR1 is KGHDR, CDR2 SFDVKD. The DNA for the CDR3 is TGTGCCACCAGTGATGAGGACAGGGGAGCTTTCTTT. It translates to CATSDEDRGAFF.

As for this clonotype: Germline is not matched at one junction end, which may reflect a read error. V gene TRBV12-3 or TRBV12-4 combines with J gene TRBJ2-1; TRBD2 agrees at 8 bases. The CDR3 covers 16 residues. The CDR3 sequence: CASILTRAGAYNEQFF. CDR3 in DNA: TGTGCCAGCATACTAACTAGAGCGGGGGCCTACAACGAGCAGTTCTTC.

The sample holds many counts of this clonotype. The CDR3 nucleotides are TGTGCCAGCAGCGTAGACGGAACCGGGGAGCTGTTTTTT. As protein: CASSVDGTGELFF. The chain has TRBV9 and TRBJ2-2; D uncertain. V was shortened by 0 bases and J by 5 bases, with 5 bases between the two germline ends. This CDR3 has 13 residues. Germline V gene data show CDR1 as SGDLS and CDR2 as YYNGEE.

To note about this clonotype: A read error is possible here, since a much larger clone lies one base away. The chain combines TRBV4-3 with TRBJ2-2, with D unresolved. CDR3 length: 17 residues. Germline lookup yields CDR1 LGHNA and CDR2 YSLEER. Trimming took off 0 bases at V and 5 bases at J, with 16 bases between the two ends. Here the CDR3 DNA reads TGCGCCAGCAGCCAAGATCGTGGTGTGCTTAGGACCGGGGAGCTGTTTTTT. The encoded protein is CASSQDRGVLRTGELFF.

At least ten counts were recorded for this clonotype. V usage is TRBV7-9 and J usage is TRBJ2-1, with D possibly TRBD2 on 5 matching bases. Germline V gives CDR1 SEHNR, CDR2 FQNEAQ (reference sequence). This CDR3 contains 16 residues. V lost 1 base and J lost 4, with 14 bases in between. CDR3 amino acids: CASSLDSGSWYNEQFF. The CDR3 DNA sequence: TGTGCCAGCAGCTTAGATTCGGGGAGTTGGTACAATGAGCAGTTCTTC.

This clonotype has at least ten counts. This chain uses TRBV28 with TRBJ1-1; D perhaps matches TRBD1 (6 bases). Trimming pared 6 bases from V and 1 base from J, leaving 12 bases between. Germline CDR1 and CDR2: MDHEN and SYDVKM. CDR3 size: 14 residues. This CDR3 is CASRLPQGNTEAFF. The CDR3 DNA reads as TGTGCCAGCAGGCTGCCACAGGGGAACACTGAAGCTTTCTTT.

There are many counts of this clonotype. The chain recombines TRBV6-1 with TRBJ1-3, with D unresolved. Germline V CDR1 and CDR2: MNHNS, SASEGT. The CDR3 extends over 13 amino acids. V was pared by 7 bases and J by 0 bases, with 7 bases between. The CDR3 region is CASTVSSGNTIYF. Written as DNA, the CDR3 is TGTGCCAGCACCGTTAGCTCTGGAAACACCATATATTTT.

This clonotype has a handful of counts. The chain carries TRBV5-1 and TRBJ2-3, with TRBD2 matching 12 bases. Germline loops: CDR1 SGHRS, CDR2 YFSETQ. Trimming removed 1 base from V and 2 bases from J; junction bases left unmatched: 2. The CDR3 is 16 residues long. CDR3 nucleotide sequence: TGCGCCAGCAGCTTGACTAGCGGGGGGCCCACAGATACGCAGTATTTT. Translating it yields CASSLTSGGPTDTQYF. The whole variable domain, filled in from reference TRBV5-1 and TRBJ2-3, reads KAGVTQTPRYLIKTRGQQVTLSCSPISGHRSVSWYQQTPGQGLQFLFEYFSETQRNKGNFPGRFSGRQFSNSRSEMNVSTLELGDSALYLCASSLTSGGPTDTQYFGPGTRLTVL.